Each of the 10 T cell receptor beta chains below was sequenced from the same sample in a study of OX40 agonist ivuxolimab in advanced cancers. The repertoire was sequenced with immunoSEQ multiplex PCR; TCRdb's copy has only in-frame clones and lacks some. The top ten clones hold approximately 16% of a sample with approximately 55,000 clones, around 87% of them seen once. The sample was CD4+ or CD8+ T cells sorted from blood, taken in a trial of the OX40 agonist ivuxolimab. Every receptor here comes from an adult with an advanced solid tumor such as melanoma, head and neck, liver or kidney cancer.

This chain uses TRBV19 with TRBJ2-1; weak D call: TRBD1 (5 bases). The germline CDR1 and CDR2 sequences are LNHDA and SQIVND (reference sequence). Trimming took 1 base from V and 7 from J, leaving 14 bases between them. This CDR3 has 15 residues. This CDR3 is CASSIGGSRKNEQFF. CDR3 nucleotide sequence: TGTGCCAGTAGTATAGGGGGCAGTCGGAAGAATGAGCAGTTCTTC.

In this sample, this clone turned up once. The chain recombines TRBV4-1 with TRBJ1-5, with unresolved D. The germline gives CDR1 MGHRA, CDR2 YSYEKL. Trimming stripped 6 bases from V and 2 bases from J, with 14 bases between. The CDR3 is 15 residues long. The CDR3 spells CASSLTSLGNQPQHF. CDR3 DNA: TGCGCCAGCAGTTTAACCTCTTTGGGCAATCAGCCCCAGCATTTT.

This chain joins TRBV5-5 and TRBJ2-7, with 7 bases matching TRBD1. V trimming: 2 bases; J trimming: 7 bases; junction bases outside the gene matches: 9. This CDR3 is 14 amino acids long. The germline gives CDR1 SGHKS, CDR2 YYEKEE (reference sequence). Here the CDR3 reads CASSFQTGSMEQYF. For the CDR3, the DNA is TGTGCCAGCAGCTTCCAGACAGGGTCAATGGAGCAGTACTTC.

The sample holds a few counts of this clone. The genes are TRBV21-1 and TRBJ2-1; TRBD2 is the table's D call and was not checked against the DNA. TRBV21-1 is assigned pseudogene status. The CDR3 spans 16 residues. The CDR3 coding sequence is TGTGCCAGCAGCTACAGAGGACTAGAGGGTTTCAATGAGCAGTTCTTC. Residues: CASSYRGLEGFNEQFF.

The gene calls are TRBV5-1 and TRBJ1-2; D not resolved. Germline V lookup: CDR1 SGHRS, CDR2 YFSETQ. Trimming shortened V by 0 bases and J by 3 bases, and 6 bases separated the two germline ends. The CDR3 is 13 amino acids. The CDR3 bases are TGCGCCAGCAGCTTGGTTACAGACTATGGCTACACCTTC. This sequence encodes CASSLVTDYGYTF.

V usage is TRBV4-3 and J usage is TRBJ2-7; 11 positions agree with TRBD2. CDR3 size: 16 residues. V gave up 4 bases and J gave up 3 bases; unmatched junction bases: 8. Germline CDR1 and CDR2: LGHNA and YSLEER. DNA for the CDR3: TGCGCCAGCAGCCCTTCCCTAGCGGGAGGTTACTACGAGCAGTACTTC. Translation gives CASSPSLAGGYYEQYF.

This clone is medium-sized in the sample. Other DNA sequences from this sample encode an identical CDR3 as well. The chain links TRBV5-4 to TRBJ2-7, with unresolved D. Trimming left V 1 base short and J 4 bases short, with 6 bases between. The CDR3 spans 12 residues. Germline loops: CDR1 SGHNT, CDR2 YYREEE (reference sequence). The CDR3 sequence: CASSLSSYEQYF. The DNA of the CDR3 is TGTGCCAGCAGCTTGTCCTCGTACGAGCAGTACTTC.

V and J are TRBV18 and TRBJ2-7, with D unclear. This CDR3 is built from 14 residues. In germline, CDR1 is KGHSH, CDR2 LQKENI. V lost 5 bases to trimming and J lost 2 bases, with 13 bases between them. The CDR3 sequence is CASSSRVSTYEQYF. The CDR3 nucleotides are TGTGCCAGCTCATCCCGGGTCTCGACCTACGAGCAGTACTTC.

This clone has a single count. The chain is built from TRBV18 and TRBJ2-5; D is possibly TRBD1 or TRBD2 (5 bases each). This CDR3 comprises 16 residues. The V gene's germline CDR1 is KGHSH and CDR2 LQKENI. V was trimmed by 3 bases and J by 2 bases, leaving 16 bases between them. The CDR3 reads CASSPAWGPAQETQYF. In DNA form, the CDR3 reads TGTGCCAGCTCACCCGCGTGGGGACCAGCTCAAGAGACCCAGTACTTC. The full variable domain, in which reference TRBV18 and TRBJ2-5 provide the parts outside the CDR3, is NAGVMQNPRHLVRRRGQEARLRCSPMKGHSHVYWYRQLPEEGLKFMVYLQKENIIDESGMPKERFSAEFPKEGPSILRIQQVVRGDSAAYFCASSPAWGPAQETQYFGPGTRLLVL.

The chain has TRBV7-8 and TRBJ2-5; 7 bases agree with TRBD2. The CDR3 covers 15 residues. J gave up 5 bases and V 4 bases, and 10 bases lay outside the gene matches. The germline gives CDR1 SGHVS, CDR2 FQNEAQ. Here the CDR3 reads CASSSRGSWGETQYF. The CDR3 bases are TGTGCCAGCAGCTCCCGCGGGAGTTGGGGGGAGACCCAGTACTTC.